Listed here is a single TCR beta chain. Its target is not known. Samples were taken at baseline and on day 1 of cycles 4 and 7. These data come from a study of OX40 agonist ivuxolimab in advanced cancers. Overall study: Dose-escalation patients were diagnosed with hepatocellular carcinoma, melanoma, renal cell cancer or head and neck cancer. Earlier anti-PD-1, anti-PD-L1 or anti-CTLA-4 therapy was permitted; about 44% had received some. Broader study findings: Mean expanded clone counts were higher in CD8+ than CD4+ T cells.

The table came from immunoSEQ multiplex PCR; TCRdb's copy has only in-frame clones and leaves some out. The sample consists of 35,000 to 45,000 clones, 84% of them appearing once. The specimen was CD4+ or CD8+ T cells sorted from blood, collected in a trial of the OX40 agonist ivuxolimab. This TCR came from an adult with an advanced solid tumor such as melanoma, head and neck, liver or kidney cancer.

Here the CDR3 DNA reads TGTGCCAGCAGCTTAGGGCTAGAATATCCAGATACGCAGTATTTT. This codes for CASSLGLEYPDTQYF. The gene calls are TRBV7-9 and TRBJ2-3; D is ambiguous. Trimming removed 1 base from V and 4 bases from J, with 12 bases in between. The CDR3 extends over 15 amino acids. The germline CDR1 and CDR2 sequences are SEHNR and FQNEAQ (reference sequence).